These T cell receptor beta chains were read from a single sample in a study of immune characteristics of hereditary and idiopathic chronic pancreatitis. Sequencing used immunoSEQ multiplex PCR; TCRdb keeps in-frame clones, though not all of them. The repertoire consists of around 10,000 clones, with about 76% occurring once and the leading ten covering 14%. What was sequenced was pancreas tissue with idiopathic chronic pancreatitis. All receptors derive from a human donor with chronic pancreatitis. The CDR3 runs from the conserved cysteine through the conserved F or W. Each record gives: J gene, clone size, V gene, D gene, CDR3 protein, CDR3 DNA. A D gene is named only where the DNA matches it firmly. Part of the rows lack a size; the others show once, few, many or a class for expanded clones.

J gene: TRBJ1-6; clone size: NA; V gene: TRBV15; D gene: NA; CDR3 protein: CATSSNRDHSPLHF; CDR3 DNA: TGTGCCACCAGCAGTAACCGGGACCATTCACCCCTCCACTTT
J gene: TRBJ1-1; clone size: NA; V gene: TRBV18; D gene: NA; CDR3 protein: CASSPSPNTEAFF; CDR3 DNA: TGTGCCAGCTCACCCTCACCAAATACTGAAGCTTTCTTT
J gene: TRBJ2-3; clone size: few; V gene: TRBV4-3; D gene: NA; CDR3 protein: CASSQDKEGTPNTQYF; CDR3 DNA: TGCGCCAGCAGCCAAGATAAGGAAGGGACTCCAAATACGCAGTATTTT
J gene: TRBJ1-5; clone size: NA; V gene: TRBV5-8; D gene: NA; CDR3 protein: CASSGAAYNQPQHF; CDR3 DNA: TGTGCCAGCAGCGGGGCAGCGTATAATCAGCCCCAGCATTTT
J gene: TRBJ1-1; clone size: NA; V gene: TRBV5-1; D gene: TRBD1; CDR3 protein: CASRLDRGFVAFF; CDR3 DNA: TGCGCCAGCAGATTGGACAGGGGGTTTGTAGCTTTCTTT
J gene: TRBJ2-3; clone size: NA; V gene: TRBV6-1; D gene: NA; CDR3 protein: CASSEALSRTDTQYF; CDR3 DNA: TGTGCCAGCAGTGAAGCGCTTTCCCGCACAGATACGCAGTATTTT
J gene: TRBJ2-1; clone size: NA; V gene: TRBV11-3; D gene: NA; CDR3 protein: CASSLGGSSYNEQFF; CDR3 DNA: TGTGCCAGCAGCCTCGGGGGTAGCTCCTACAATGAGCAGTTCTTC
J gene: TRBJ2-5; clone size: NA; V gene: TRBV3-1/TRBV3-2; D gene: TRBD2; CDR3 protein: CASSRGTSWLETQYF; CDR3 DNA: TGTGCCAGCAGCCGTGGGACTAGTTGGTTGGAGACCCAGTACTTC
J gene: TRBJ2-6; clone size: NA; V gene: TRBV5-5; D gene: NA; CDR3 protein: CASSLHQDRFSGANVLTF; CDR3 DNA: TGTGCCAGCAGCTTGCATCAGGACCGATTCTCTGGGGCCAACGTCCTGACTTTC
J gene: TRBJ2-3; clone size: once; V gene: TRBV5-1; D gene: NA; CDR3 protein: CASSFWGASTDTQYF; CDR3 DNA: TGCGCCAGCAGCTTTTGGGGGGCTAGCACAGATACGCAGTATTTT
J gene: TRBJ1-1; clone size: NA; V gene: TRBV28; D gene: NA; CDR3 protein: CASSSAGIQDVYTEAFF; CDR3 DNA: TGTGCCAGCAGTTCGGCCGGGATCCAGGACGTGTACACTGAAGCTTTCTTT
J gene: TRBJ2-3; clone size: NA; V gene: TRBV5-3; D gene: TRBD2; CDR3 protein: CARSLEVSGGAPDTQYF; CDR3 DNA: TGTGCCAGAAGCTTGGAGGTTAGCGGGGGGGCTCCAGATACGCAGTATTTT
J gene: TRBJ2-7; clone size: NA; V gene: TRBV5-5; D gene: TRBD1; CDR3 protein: CASSSPGQVSYEQYF; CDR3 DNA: TGTGCCAGCAGCTCGCCGGGACAGGTCTCCTACGAGCAGTACTTC
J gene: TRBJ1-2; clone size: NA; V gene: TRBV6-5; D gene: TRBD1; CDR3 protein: CASRSRDRDGYTF; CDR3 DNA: TGTGCCAGCAGAAGCCGGGACAGGGATGGCTACACCTTC
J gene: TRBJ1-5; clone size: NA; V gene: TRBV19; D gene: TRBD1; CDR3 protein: CASRPTGAPNQPQHF; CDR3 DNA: TGTGCCAGTAGACCAACAGGGGCCCCCAATCAGCCCCAGCATTTT
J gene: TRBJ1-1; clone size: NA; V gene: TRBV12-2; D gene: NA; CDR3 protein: CASRLATGGTEAFF; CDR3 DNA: TGTGCAAGTCGCTTAGCGACAGGGGGCACTGAAGCTTTCTTT
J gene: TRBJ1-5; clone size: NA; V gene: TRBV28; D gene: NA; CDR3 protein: CASSLGGSGNQPQHF; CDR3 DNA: TGTGCCAGCAGTTTAGGGGGGTCAGGCAATCAGCCCCAGCATTTT
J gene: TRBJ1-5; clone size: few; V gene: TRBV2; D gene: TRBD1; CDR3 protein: CASSEQGEQPQHF; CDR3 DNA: TGTGCCAGCAGTGAACAGGGGGAACAGCCCCAGCATTTT
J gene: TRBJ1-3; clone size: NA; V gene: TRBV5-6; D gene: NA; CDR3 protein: CASRGGGNTIYF; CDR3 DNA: TGTGCCAGCAGGGGAGGAGGAAACACCATATATTTT
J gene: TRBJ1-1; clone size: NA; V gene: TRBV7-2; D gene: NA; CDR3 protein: CASSLAFLGGPEAFF; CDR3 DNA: TGTGCCAGCAGCTTAGCTTTCTTGGGAGGTCCTGAAGCTTTCTTT
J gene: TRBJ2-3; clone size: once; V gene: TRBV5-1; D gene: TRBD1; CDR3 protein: CASSQGTGGSTDTQYF; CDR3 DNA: TGCGCCAGCAGCCAAGGGACAGGGGGCTCGACAGATACGCAGTATTTT
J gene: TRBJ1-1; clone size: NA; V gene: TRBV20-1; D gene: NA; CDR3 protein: CSASQGLYFTEAFF; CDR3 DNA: TGCAGTGCTAGTCAGGGACTCTACTTCACTGAAGCTTTCTTT
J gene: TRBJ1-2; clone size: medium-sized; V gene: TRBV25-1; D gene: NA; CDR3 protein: CASSDGGARGGYTF; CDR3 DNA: TGTGCCAGCAGTGACGGAGGGGCCAGGGGTGGCTACACCTTC
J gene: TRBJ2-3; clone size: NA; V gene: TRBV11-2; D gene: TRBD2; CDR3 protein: CASSFRTGGPSDTQYF; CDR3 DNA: TGTGCCAGCAGCTTTAGAACGGGGGGGCCATCAGATACGCAGTATTTT
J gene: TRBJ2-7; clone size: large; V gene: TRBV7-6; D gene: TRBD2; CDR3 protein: CASSPQPGGTYEQYF; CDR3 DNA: TGTGCCAGCAGCCCCCAGCCGGGGGGGACCTACGAGCAGTACTTC
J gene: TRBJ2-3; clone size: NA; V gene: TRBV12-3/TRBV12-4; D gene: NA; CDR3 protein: CASSLSGGSQYF; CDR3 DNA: TGTGCCAGCAGTTTATCTGGGGGCTCCCAGTATTTT
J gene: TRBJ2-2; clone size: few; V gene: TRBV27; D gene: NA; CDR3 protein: CASSFDTGELFF; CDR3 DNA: TGTGCCAGCAGTTTCGACACCGGGGAGCTGTTTTTT
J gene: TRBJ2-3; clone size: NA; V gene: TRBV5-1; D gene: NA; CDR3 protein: CASSLAEGRTQYF; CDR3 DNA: TGCGCCAGCAGCTTGGCCGAAGGCCGGACGCAGTATTTT
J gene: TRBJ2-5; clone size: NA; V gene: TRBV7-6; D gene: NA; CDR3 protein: CASSLQGQSATQYF; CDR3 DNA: TGTGCCAGCAGCCTCCAGGGGCAGTCGGCGACCCAGTACTTC
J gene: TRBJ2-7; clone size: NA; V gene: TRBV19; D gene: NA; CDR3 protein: CASSPTPDRYPKEYF; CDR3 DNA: TGTGCCAGTAGTCCGACTCCGGACAGATATCCCAAGGAGTACTTC
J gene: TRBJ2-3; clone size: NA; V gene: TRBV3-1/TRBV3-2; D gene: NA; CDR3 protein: CASSLTDTQYF; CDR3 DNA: TGTGCCAGCAGCCTAACAGATACGCAGTATTTT
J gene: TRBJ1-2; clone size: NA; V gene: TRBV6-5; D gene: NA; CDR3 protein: CASRNDRDGYTF; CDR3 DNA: TGTGCCAGCAGGAACGACAGAGATGGCTACACCTTC
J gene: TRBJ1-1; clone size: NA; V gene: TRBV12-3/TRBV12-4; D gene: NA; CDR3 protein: CASSLRGSAEAFF; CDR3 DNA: TGTGCCAGCAGTTTAAGGGGGAGCGCTGAAGCTTTCTTT
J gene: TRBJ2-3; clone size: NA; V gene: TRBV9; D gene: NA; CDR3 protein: CASAEEGRGDTQYF; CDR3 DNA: TGTGCCAGCGCAGAAGAGGGCCGAGGGGATACGCAGTATTTT
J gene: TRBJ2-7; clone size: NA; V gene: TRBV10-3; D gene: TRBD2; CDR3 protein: CAISELATYEQYF; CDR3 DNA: TGTGCCATCAGTGAACTAGCGACCTACGAGCAGTACTTC
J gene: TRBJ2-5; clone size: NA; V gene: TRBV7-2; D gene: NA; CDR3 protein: CASSLRLGETQYF; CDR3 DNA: TGTGCCAGCAGCTTAAGGCTGGGGGAGACCCAGTACTTC
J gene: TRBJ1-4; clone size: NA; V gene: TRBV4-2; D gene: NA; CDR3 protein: CASSQDLIRATNEKLFF; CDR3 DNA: TGTGCCAGCAGCCAAGATCTTATCAGGGCAACTAATGAAAAACTGTTTTTT
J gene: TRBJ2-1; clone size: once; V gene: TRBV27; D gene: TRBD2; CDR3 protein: CASRLNLAGVSYNEQFF; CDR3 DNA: TGTGCCAGCAGACTAAACCTAGCGGGGGTCTCCTACAATGAGCAGTTCTTC
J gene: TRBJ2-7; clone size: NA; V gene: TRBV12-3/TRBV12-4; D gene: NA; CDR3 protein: CASSNDGSYEQYF; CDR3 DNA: TGTGCCAGCAGCAACGACGGAAGCTACGAGCAGTACTTC
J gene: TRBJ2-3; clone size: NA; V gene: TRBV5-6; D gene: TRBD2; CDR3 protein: CASSSIGTSGVISRDTQYF; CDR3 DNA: TGTGCCAGCAGCTCGATAGGGACTAGCGGGGTGATTTCACGGGATACGCAGTATTTT
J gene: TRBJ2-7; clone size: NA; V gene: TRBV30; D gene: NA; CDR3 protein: CAWTPLSNYEQYF; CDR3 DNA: TGTGCCTGGACACCCCTGTCTAACTACGAGCAGTACTTC
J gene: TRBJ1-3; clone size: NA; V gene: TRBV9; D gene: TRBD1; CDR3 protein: CASSVGTGGSGNTIYF; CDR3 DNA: TGTGCCAGCAGCGTGGGAACAGGGGGCTCTGGAAACACCATATATTTT
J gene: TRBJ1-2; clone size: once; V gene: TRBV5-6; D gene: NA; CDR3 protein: CASSHILTFSSDYGYTF; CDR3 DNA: TGTGCCAGCAGCCACATCCTGACATTTAGCTCTGACTATGGCTACACCTTC
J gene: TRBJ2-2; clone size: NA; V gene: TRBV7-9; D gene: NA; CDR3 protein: CASTPERGRQSNTGELFF; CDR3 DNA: TGTGCCAGCACCCCCGAGAGGGGAAGACAGTCGAACACCGGGGAGCTGTTTTTT
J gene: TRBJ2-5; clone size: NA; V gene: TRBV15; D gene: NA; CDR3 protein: CATSSDSGGLQETQYF; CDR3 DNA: TGTGCCACCAGCAGCGACTCTGGGGGCCTCCAAGAGACCCAGTACTTC
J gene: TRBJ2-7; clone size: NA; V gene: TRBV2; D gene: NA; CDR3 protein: CASSERVSYEQYF; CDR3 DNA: TGTGCCAGCAGTGAAAGGGTCTCCTACGAGCAGTACTTC
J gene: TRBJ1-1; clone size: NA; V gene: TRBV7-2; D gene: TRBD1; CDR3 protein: CASSSQGGPTEAFF; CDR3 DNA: TGTGCCAGCAGCTCACAGGGGGGGCCCACTGAAGCTTTCTTT
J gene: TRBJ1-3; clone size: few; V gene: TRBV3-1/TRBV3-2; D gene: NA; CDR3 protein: CASSQVFNTIYF; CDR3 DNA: TGTGCCAGCAGCCAAGTTTTCAACACCATATATTTT